This TCR beta chain came from a study of shared clonotypes between healthy human individuals. For the study at large: The study used three CD4 naive, three CD4 memory, two CD8 naive and one CD8 memory plate per donor.

This CDR3 has 18 residues. Germline loops: CDR1 SGHTA, CDR2 FQGNSA. The ends were cut back, 4 bases at V and 2 bases at J, with 21 bases in the middle. Measured with immunoSEQ multiplex PCR; TCRdb has only the in-frame clones, and not every one. The sample has approximately 2.4 million clones, approximately 95% seen once. The sequenced sample consisted of naive CD4+ T cells sorted from blood. Subset specified: CD45RA+ positively selected. The V and J genes are TRBV7-2 and TRBJ2-4; D is tentatively TRBD1 or TRBD2 (6 bases each). The source is a man younger than 30 in good health. CDR3 loop: CASSSAIPGGGPKNIQYF. As DNA, the CDR3 is TGTGCCAGCAGCTCGGCAATCCCCGGAGGGGGGCCCAAAAACATTCAGTACTTC.